This passage covers 14 T cell receptor beta chains from one sample sequenced in a study of shared clonotypes between healthy human individuals. The data were produced by immunoSEQ multiplex PCR, yet TCRdb's version contains in-frame clones alone and is incomplete. Among about 1.1 million clones listed, 78% were seen once. The source material was memory CD4+ T cells from PBMCs. Subset here: CD45RA-negative fraction. The receptors originated from a man aged 18 to 29 in good health. Some clones in this sample may be carry-over from other donors' samples.

This clone has just one count. V and J are TRBV20-1 and TRBJ2-1; no clear D. Germline V gene lookup returns CDR1 DFQATT and CDR2 SNEGSKA (reference sequence). The CDR3 is made up of 11 amino acids. V was clipped by 3 bases and J by 7 bases, with 7 bases between them. CDR3 coding DNA: TGCAGTGCTAGGAGTGGAAATGAGCAGTTCTTC. It specifies CSARSGNEQFF.

J is TRBJ2-3 and V is TRBV9, with 8 bases matching TRBD1. CDR1 and CDR2 (germline): SGDLS, YYNGEE. V trimming: 3 bases; J trimming: 4 bases; junction bases outside the gene matches: 13. The CDR3 covers 17 residues. The CDR3 coding sequence is TGTGCCAGCAGCGCGCACTCAGGGGGCACCTTGGCAGATACGCAGTATTTT. This sequence encodes CASSAHSGGTLADTQYF.

The V gene is TRBV2, the J gene TRBJ1-2; tentatively, D is TRBD1 (5 bases). The germline V gene has CDR1 SNHLY and CDR2 FYNNEI. Trimming left V 4 bases short and J 14 bases short, with 8 bases between. The CDR3 is 9 amino acids. The CDR3 region is CASSVGQTF. CDR3 sequence (DNA): TGTGCCAGCAGTGTGGGGCAGACCTTC.

The J gene is TRBJ1-2, the V gene TRBV28; TRBD1 agrees at 10 bases. This CDR3 has 15 residues. From germline, CDR1 is MDHEN and CDR2 SYDVKM. The trim removed 4 bases at V and 4 bases at J, leaving 6 bases unmatched. For the CDR3, the DNA is TGTGCCAGCAGTTCTCCGGGACAGGGGACCTATGGCTACACCTTC. It codes for CASSSPGQGTYGYTF.

This clone has only a few counts. The rearrangement links TRBV5-1 to TRBJ1-4, with D maybe TRBD1 (6 bases). The CDR3 is 16 residues long. V lost 1 base to trimming and J lost 0 bases, with 10 bases between them. Germline CDR1 SGHRS, CDR2 YFSETQ. The CDR3 sequence: CASSLRGAATNEKLFF. Here the CDR3 DNA reads TGCGCCAGCAGCTTGCGGGGGGCTGCAACTAATGAAAAACTGTTTTTT.

The J gene is TRBJ1-3, the V gene TRBV6-6, with D maybe TRBD1 (6 bases). The germline CDR1 and CDR2 sequences are MNHNY and SVGAGI (reference sequence). The CDR3 extends over 15 amino acids. Trimming took off 6 bases at V and 0 bases at J, with 12 bases between the two ends. CDR3 nucleotide sequence: TGTGCCAGCAGGGTACAGGGTGGCTCTGGAAACACCATATATTTT. Residues: CASRVQGGSGNTIYF.

The genes are TRBV9 and TRBJ2-3; 7 positions agree with TRBD2. The CDR3 has 14 amino acids. V lost 0 bases to trimming and J lost 6 bases; unmatched junction nucleotides: 4. Germline CDR1 SGDLS, CDR2 YYNGEE. The CDR3, as DNA: TGTGCCAGCAGCGTAGAGAGCGGGGCGGATACGCAGTATTTT. This encodes CASSVESGADTQYF. Full variable domain (remainder filled in from reference TRBV9 and TRBJ2-3): DSGVTQTPKHLITATGQRVTLRCSPRSGDLSVYWYQQSLDQGLQFLIQYYNGEERAKGNILERFSAQQFPDLHSELNLSSLELGDSALYFCASSVESGADTQYFGPGTRLTVL.

The chain links TRBV6-1 to TRBJ1-3; a possible D gene is TRBD1 (5 bases). The V gene lost 9 bases and the J gene lost 1 base, with 13 bases spanning the gap. The CDR3 sequence is 14 residues long. CDR1 MNHNS and CDR2 SASEGT come from the germline V gene. The DNA for the CDR3 is TGTGCCAGTGGTGATGCAGGGTCTGGAAACACCATATATTTT. This translates into CASGDAGSGNTIYF.

The chain recombines TRBV5-4 with TRBJ2-3; D tentatively reads TRBD1 or TRBD2 (5 bases each). The length of the CDR3 is 15 residues. Trimming took off 1 base at V and 1 base at J, with 10 bases between the two ends. Germline V gene sequence: CDR1 SGHNT, CDR2 YYREEE (reference sequence). CDR3 bases: TGTGCCAGCAGCTTGCGGCAGGGAGGCACAGATACGCAGTATTTT. Translation: CASSLRQGGTDTQYF.

The chain is built from TRBV19 and TRBJ2-1; TRBD2 matches at 11 bases. This CDR3 contains 17 residues. Per germline, CDR1 LNHDA and CDR2 SQIVND (reference sequence). V shed 7 bases and J 6 bases; nucleotides not matched to a gene: 14. The CDR3: CASTRLFTSGRSNEQFF. The CDR3, as DNA: TGTGCCAGTACCCGCCTTTTCACTAGCGGGAGAAGCAATGAGCAGTTCTTC.

This clone was seen at least ten times. The chain has TRBV7-7 and TRBJ2-1, with D perhaps assigned TRBD1 or TRBD2 (5 bases each). Germline values: CDR1 SSHAT, CDR2 FNYEAQ (reference sequence). V shed 11 bases and J shed 3 bases, with 17 bases lying between them. The CDR3 sequence is 14 residues long. CDR3 bases: TGTGCCCTTGGGGAGTTTGGGGGCTACAATGAGCAGTTCTTC. This encodes CALGEFGGYNEQFF.

Turning to this clone: Other DNA sequences within the sample encode an identical CDR3. The chain combines TRBV5-4 with TRBJ2-1, with D perhaps matching TRBD1 (6 bases). Germline CDR1 SGHNT, CDR2 YYREEE (reference sequence). V gave up 0 bases and J gave up 4 bases, with 8 bases separating them. The CDR3 is 14 residues long. CDR3 loop: CASSLGDTYNEQFF. The CDR3 bases are TGTGCCAGCAGCTTGGGGGACACATACAATGAGCAGTTCTTC.

The chain employs TRBV11-2 and TRBJ1-1; unclear D gene. V lost 5 bases to trimming and J lost 10 bases, with 20 bases between them. The V gene's germline CDR1 is SGHAT and CDR2 FQNNGV. The CDR3 loop spans 14 amino acids. The CDR3 nucleotides are TGTGCCAGCAGCACCCGGGATCTGGACGCAGGAGCTTTCTTT. This encodes CASSTRDLDAGAFF.

V gene TRBV7-9 combines with J gene TRBJ2-7, with 8 bases aligning to TRBD1. Trimming took 3 bases from V and 1 from J; bases not matched to a gene: 8. The CDR3 has 16 amino acids. Germline lookup yields CDR1 SEHNR and CDR2 FQNEAQ (reference sequence). In nucleotides, the CDR3 is TGTGCCAGCAGCTTTAAGTCCGGGACAGGTTCCTACGAGCAGTACTTC. This translates into CASSFKSGTGSYEQYF.